The clone carrying this TCR beta chain was detected a few times. Its antigen is currently unknown. This sample was included in a study of beta chain features in type 1 diabetes. The study's findings and limits: Type 1 diabetes patients showed a moderate but significant shortening of TCRB CDR3s in all four CD4+ subsets.

Trimming took 4 bases from V and 1 from J; bases not matched to a gene: 3. The CDR3 contains 14 residues. Per germline, CDR1 LNHDA and CDR2 SQIVND (reference sequence). Sequencing targeted expressed TCRB transcripts, as all isolated RNA had been reverse transcribed. Clones were read by immunoSEQ multiplex PCR, and TCRdb kept only the in-frame ones, dropping some. The data show around 500,000 clones, with about 29% seen just once and 0.065% held by the top ten. This rearrangement joins TRBV19 to TRBJ2-5, with TRBD1 matching 7 bases. The specimen was naive CD4+ T cells from blood. This TCR derives from a man aged 18-30 years in good health. The CDR3 loop is CASSRPGGQETQYF. The CDR3 DNA follows: TGTGCCAGTAGTAGGCCAGGGGGCCAAGAGACCCAGTACTTC.